These T cell receptor beta chains were read from a single sample in a study of post-analysis software for immune sequencing data. MiXCR, run by TCRdb on the PCR reads, gives a single entry per CDR3 protein. The data show 350,000 to 450,000 distinct CDR3 sequences, with less than 40% seen just once and over 10% held by the top ten. Sequenced: blood. The receptors here all came from a girl aged 5 to 17 with multiple sclerosis. Both conserved end residues are part of each CDR3. Each record gives: D gene, J gene, V gene, clone size, CDR3 DNA, CDR3 protein. The D gene is left open where the match is weak. The size of a clone is reported for some rows only, either as once, few or many, or as a class for expanded clones.

d_gene: TRBD2
j_gene: TRBJ2-7
v_gene: TRBV7-9
abundance: NA
CDR3nt: TGTGCTAGCAGCTTAGGATCGAGGACTAGTCTATTCGAGCAGTACTTC
CDR3aa: CASSLGSRTSLFEQYF

d_gene: NA
j_gene: TRBJ2-1
v_gene: TRBV12-3/TRBV12-4
abundance: NA
CDR3nt: TGTGCCAGCAGACCGACAGCGCGGTACAATGAGCAGTTCTTC
CDR3aa: CASRPTARYNEQFF

d_gene: NA
j_gene: TRBJ2-6
v_gene: TRBV7-9
abundance: few
CDR3nt: TGTGCCAGCAGCATGCGGGGGACAGGACAACTTGGTGGGGCCAACGTCCTGACTTTC
CDR3aa: CASSMRGTGQLGGANVLTF

d_gene: NA
j_gene: TRBJ1-2
v_gene: TRBV5-5
abundance: few
CDR3nt: TGTGCCAGCAGCTTGGGGTATCGGGACCAATATGGCTACACCTTC
CDR3aa: CASSLGYRDQYGYTF

d_gene: NA
j_gene: TRBJ2-5
v_gene: TRBV7-3
abundance: NA
CDR3nt: TGTGCCAGCAGCGGATCAAAGGAGGAGACCCAGTACTTC
CDR3aa: CASSGSKEETQYF

d_gene: NA
j_gene: TRBJ2-2
v_gene: TRBV6-5
abundance: NA
CDR3nt: TGTGCCAGCAGTCCCAGTAGGGGGGCGAGAACCGGGGAGCTGTTTTTT
CDR3aa: CASSPSRGARTGELFF

d_gene: NA
j_gene: TRBJ1-2
v_gene: TRBV7-9
abundance: NA
CDR3nt: TGTGCCAGCAGCTTAGGAATGGAGGCGACAAACTATGGCTACACCTTC
CDR3aa: CASSLGMEATNYGYTF

d_gene: NA
j_gene: TRBJ1-5
v_gene: TRBV21-1
abundance: NA
CDR3nt: TGTGCCAGCAGCAAAGCGGGGACAAGGGACGATAGCAATCAGCCCCAGCATTTT
CDR3aa: CASSKAGTRDDSNQPQHF

d_gene: NA
j_gene: TRBJ2-5
v_gene: TRBV21-1
abundance: NA
CDR3nt: TGTGCCAGCAGCAAGCTTTTTAACCGGGACGTAATGGACGAGACCCAGTACTTC
CDR3aa: CASSKLFNRDVMDETQYF

d_gene: TRBD2
j_gene: TRBJ2-2
v_gene: TRBV5-1
abundance: NA
CDR3nt: TGCGCCAGCAGCTTGGCGCTAGCGGGGGAGAACACCGGGGAGCTGTTTTTT
CDR3aa: CASSLALAGENTGELFF

d_gene: NA
j_gene: TRBJ2-3
v_gene: TRBV12-3/TRBV12-4
abundance: few
CDR3nt: TGTGCCAGCAGCTCTCTAGCGTTTAGCACAGATACGCAGTATTTT
CDR3aa: CASSSLAFSTDTQYF

d_gene: TRBD1
j_gene: TRBJ1-2
v_gene: TRBV4-1
abundance: many
CDR3nt: TGCGCCAGCAGCCAAGATCGGTATGCAGGGGGCTTCTATGGCTACACCTTC
CDR3aa: CASSQDRYAGGFYGYTF

d_gene: NA
j_gene: TRBJ1-2
v_gene: TRBV12-3/TRBV12-4
abundance: NA
CDR3nt: TGTGCCAGCAGTTCAGCGAGAGTGTGGGGGAAAGGCTACACCTTC
CDR3aa: CASSSARVWGKGYTF

d_gene: TRBD1
j_gene: TRBJ1-2
v_gene: TRBV5-6
abundance: NA
CDR3nt: TGTGCCAGCAACCTGGACAGGGCTAACTATGGCTACACCTTC
CDR3aa: CASNLDRANYGYTF

d_gene: NA
j_gene: TRBJ2-7
v_gene: TRBV7-9
abundance: NA
CDR3nt: TGTGCCAGCAGCCGGATAATACAGGGCTCCTACGAGCAGTACTTC
CDR3aa: CASSRIIQGSYEQYF

d_gene: NA
j_gene: TRBJ1-6
v_gene: TRBV12-3/TRBV12-4
abundance: NA
CDR3nt: TGTGCCAGCAGTTTACGGGGAACTTCACCCCTCCACTTT
CDR3aa: CASSLRGTSPLHF

d_gene: NA
j_gene: TRBJ2-2
v_gene: TRBV29-1
abundance: NA
CDR3nt: TGCAGCGTTGAAGAGTCGCTAGTTGGTTCCGGGGAGCTGTTTTTT
CDR3aa: CSVEESLVGSGELFF

d_gene: NA
j_gene: TRBJ1-5
v_gene: TRBV2
abundance: NA
CDR3nt: TGTGCCAGCAGCCCCCTGGGAGGGACACTTAATCAGCCCCAGCATTTT
CDR3aa: CASSPLGGTLNQPQHF

d_gene: NA
j_gene: TRBJ1-5
v_gene: TRBV12-3/TRBV12-4
abundance: few
CDR3nt: TGTGCCAGCAGCCCTACAGGGAGTGCTCAGCCCCAGCATTTT
CDR3aa: CASSPTGSAQPQHF

d_gene: TRBD2
j_gene: TRBJ2-7
v_gene: TRBV5-1
abundance: few
CDR3nt: TGCGCCAGCAGCGAGGGGGGGACTAGCGGCTCCTACGAGCAGTACTTC
CDR3aa: CASSEGGTSGSYEQYF

d_gene: TRBD1
j_gene: TRBJ1-5
v_gene: TRBV12-3/TRBV12-4
abundance: few
CDR3nt: TGTGCCAGCACAACCGGGACAGGGAATCAGCCCCAGCATTTT
CDR3aa: CASTTGTGNQPQHF

d_gene: NA
j_gene: TRBJ2-1
v_gene: TRBV4-3
abundance: NA
CDR3nt: TGCGCCAGCAGCCAAGATATGGGGAGGGGGCTCTACAATGAGCAGTTCTTC
CDR3aa: CASSQDMGRGLYNEQFF

d_gene: NA
j_gene: TRBJ2-1
v_gene: TRBV4-1
abundance: NA
CDR3nt: TGCGCCAGCAGCCCCCCGACTAGAAGCGGTGAGCAGTTCTTC
CDR3aa: CASSPPTRSGEQFF

d_gene: NA
j_gene: TRBJ2-3
v_gene: TRBV11-2
abundance: NA
CDR3nt: TGTGCCAGCAGCTCCTGGGCGGGGGCTCTGGCAGATACGCAGTATTTT
CDR3aa: CASSSWAGALADTQYF

d_gene: TRBD2
j_gene: TRBJ2-7
v_gene: TRBV7-3
abundance: NA
CDR3nt: TGTGCCAGCAGCCCCCAGAGGGGAGCGGGGCCTTCCTACGAGCAGTACTTC
CDR3aa: CASSPQRGAGPSYEQYF

d_gene: TRBD1
j_gene: TRBJ1-2
v_gene: TRBV4-1
abundance: NA
CDR3nt: TGCGCCAGCAGCCAAGTAGTACGGGACAGGGGTTTTAACTATGGCTACACCTTC
CDR3aa: CASSQVVRDRGFNYGYTF

d_gene: NA
j_gene: TRBJ2-3
v_gene: TRBV5-1
abundance: once
CDR3nt: TGCGCCAGCAGTCCCCCGGGCCTCACAGATACGCAGTATTTT
CDR3aa: CASSPPGLTDTQYF

d_gene: TRBD2
j_gene: TRBJ2-3
v_gene: TRBV4-2
abundance: NA
CDR3nt: TGTGCCAGCAGCCATGTAACTAGCGGGGGTCAGGATACGCAGTATTTT
CDR3aa: CASSHVTSGGQDTQYF

d_gene: NA
j_gene: TRBJ1-2
v_gene: TRBV14
abundance: once
CDR3nt: TGTGCCAGCAGCCAAGAGGGGGGACCCATCAGAGATGGCTACACCTTC
CDR3aa: CASSQEGGPIRDGYTF

d_gene: NA
j_gene: TRBJ1-1
v_gene: TRBV5-5
abundance: NA
CDR3nt: TGTGCCAGCAGCCCGCTGGACGCGAACACTGAAGCTTTCTTT
CDR3aa: CASSPLDANTEAFF

d_gene: NA
j_gene: TRBJ2-3
v_gene: TRBV12-3/TRBV12-4
abundance: NA
CDR3nt: TGTGCCAGCAGTTCCCTCTCAGATCCCACAGATGCGGAGTATTTT
CDR3aa: CASSSLSDPTDAEYF

d_gene: NA
j_gene: TRBJ1-2
v_gene: TRBV12-3/TRBV12-4
abundance: NA
CDR3nt: TGTGCCAGCAGTTTCGGGCCAGCTAACTATGGCTACACCTTC
CDR3aa: CASSFGPANYGYTF